Listed below are T cell receptor beta chains from one sample, sequenced in a study of blood T cells in healthy people across ages. TCRdb independently ran MiXCR on the 5' RACE reads; one entry per CDR3 protein. Of some 1.8 million distinct CDR3 sequences in the sample, 35% to 50% were seen once. Sequencing was performed on blood. Source of these receptors: a human donor in good health. CDR3s include the opening cysteine and the closing phenylalanine or tryptophan. The D gene is left open where the match is weak. Clone sizes are given selectively: once, few, many, or a class where the clone is expanded.

j_call,v_call,d_call,clone_size,cdr3_nt,cdr3_aa
TRBJ2-1,TRBV6-5,TRBD2,-,TGTGCCAGCAGTTCCCCTAGCGGGGGGGGGACTGTGGAACAGTTCTTC,CASSSPSGGGTVEQFF
TRBJ2-7,TRBV7-2,-,-,TGTGCCAGCAGCTTCTCCCTAGATCGGGGGTGGGCTTACGAGCAGTACTTC,CASSFSLDRGWAYEQYF
TRBJ1-6,TRBV15,-,-,TGTACCACCAGCATAGCCGGGTCGGGGTTTTCACCCCTCCACTTT,CTTSIAGSGFSPLHF
TRBJ2-1,TRBV12-3/TRBV12-4,TRBD2,few,TGTGCCAGCAGTCTTAGCGGGGGGGCATCCAATGAGCAGTTCTTC,CASSLSGGASNEQFF
TRBJ2-1,TRBV4-3,-,few,TGCGCCAGCAGCCTGCTAGCCCAGGGCGGCCGCAATGAGCAGTTCTTC,CASSLLAQGGRNEQFF
TRBJ1-2,TRBV25-1,-,-,TGTGCCAGCAGTGAATACGGAGCAGGGAGTGCCTATGGCTACACCTTC,CASSEYGAGSAYGYTF
TRBJ2-7,TRBV20-1,TRBD1,few,TGCAGTGCATCCGGGACAGGGTACTACGAGCAGTACTTC,CSASGTGYYEQYF
TRBJ1-2,TRBV12-3/TRBV12-4,-,many,TGTGCCAGCAGTTTTCTAGAGGGAACGATTTATGGCTACACCTTC,CASSFLEGTIYGYTF
TRBJ2-1,TRBV5-1,TRBD1,-,TGCGCCAGCATCACCATCCCCGGGACAGGGGCCTACAATGAGCAGTTCTTC,CASITIPGTGAYNEQFF
TRBJ2-5,TRBV7-2,-,few,TGTGCCAGCAGCTTAGTGGTGCTAGACGGGACCCAGTACTTC,CASSLVVLDGTQYF
TRBJ2-1,TRBV9,-,few,TGTGCCAGCGGTGGGGTAGGGTCCTACAATGAGCAGTTCTTC,CASGGVGSYNEQFF
TRBJ2-5,TRBV7-2,-,-,TGTGCCAGCAGCTTAGAGTGGTTGGGGGAGACCCAGTACTTC,CASSLEWLGETQYF
TRBJ2-3,TRBV7-9,-,few,TGTGCCGGATTAACGGGGGCTCAGGCGCAGTATTTT,CAGLTGAQAQYF
TRBJ2-1,TRBV4-3,TRBD2,few,TGCGCCAGCAGCCAAGAAGGAGCGGGGAGTAGCTCCTACAATGAGCAGTTCTTC,CASSQEGAGSSSYNEQFF
TRBJ2-7,TRBV5-1,TRBD1,-,TGCGCCAGCAGCTTGGCCGGAACAGGGGCAAGCTACGAGCAGTACTTC,CASSLAGTGASYEQYF
TRBJ1-2,TRBV5-5,TRBD1,few,TGTGCCAGCAGCTTGGAAACAGGGGGCCAGCGGTGGGGTGATGGCTACACCTTC,CASSLETGGQRWGDGYTF
TRBJ2-1,TRBV7-2,TRBD2,few,TGTGCCAGCAGCTCGTTAGCGGGGGGTCAACTTCAGTTCTTC,CASSSLAGGQLQFF
TRBJ1-6,TRBV7-3,-,few,TGTGCCAGCAGCCCCCTGACAGGACTGAATTCACCCCTCCACTTT,CASSPLTGLNSPLHF
TRBJ2-7,TRBV20-1,-,-,TGCAGTGCTCTCAGGGGTAACTACGAGCAGTACTTC,CSALRGNYEQYF
TRBJ2-1,TRBV10-3,TRBD2,-,TGTGCCATCACCGACGGGGGGTCGAACAATGAGCAGTTCTTC,CAITDGGSNNEQFF
TRBJ2-6,TRBV7-3,-,-,TGTGCCAGCAGCCAAGTCTCTGGGGCCAACGTCCGGACTTTC,CASSQVSGANVRTF
TRBJ2-7,TRBV6-2/TRBV6-3,TRBD2,-,TGTGCCAGCAGGACACCGGGACTAGCAGGCGAGCAGTACTTC,CASRTPGLAGEQYF
TRBJ2-3,TRBV11-2,-,few,TGTGCCAGCAGCTTACAGGAGGGGGATACGCAGTATTTT,CASSLQEGDTQYF
TRBJ1-5,TRBV7-9,TRBD1,-,TGTGCCTGCAGCTCACTCAAGGACAGGGATCAGCCCCAGCATTTT,CACSSLKDRDQPQHF